This T cell receptor (beta chain) was found in a study of cytomegalovirus exposure and HLA in healthy donors. Study-wide results and limits: Immune exposure information available was restricted to CMV serostatus.

Notes on this clone: The target antigen is unknown.

A multiplex PCR was run with 60 Vbeta primers and 13 Jbeta primers. Profiled with immunoSEQ multiplex PCR; TCRdb holds only in-frame clones, not every one. The table lists roughly 200,000 clones, about 78% of them singletons. Donors counted as nominally healthy when sampled, yet unrecorded immune exposures were likely. V lost 5 bases to trimming and J lost 4 bases; unmatched junction nucleotides: 13. Germline lookup yields CDR1 SEHNR and CDR2 FQNEAQ (reference sequence). There are 17 residues in the CDR3. Sequencing was performed on PBMCs. The chain uses TRBV7-9 and TRBJ2-5; 10 bases line up with TRBD2. The clonotype originates from a woman in her twenties or thirties in good health and CMV-seronegative. CDR3 coding DNA: TGTGCCAGCAGCCTCGGACTAGCGGCAATGGTTGGAGAGACCCAGTACTTC. Translating gives CASSLGLAAMVGETQYF.